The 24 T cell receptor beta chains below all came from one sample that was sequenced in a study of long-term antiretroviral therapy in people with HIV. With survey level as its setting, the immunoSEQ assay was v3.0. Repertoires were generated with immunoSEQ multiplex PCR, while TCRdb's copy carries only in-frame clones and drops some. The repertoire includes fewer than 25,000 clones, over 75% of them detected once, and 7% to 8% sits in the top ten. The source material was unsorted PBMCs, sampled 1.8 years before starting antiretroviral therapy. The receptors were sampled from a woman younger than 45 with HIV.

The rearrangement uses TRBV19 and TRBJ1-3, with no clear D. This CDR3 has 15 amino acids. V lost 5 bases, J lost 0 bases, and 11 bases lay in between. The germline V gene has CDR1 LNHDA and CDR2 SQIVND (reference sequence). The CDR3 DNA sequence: TGTGCCAGTAGTTCTTCAGCGCTCTCTGGAAACACCATATATTTT. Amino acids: CASSSSALSGNTIYF.

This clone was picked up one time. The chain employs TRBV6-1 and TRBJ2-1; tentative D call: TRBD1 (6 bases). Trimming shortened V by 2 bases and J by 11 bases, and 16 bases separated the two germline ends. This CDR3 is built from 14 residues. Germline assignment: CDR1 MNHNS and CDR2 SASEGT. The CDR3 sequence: CASSELSGRDKQFF. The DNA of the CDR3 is TGTGCCAGCAGTGAATTATCGGGCCGGGACAAGCAGTTCTTC.

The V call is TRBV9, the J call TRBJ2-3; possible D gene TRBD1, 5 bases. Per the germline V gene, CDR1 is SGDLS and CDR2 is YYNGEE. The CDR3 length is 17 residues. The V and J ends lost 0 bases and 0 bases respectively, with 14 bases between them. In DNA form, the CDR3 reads TGTGCCAGCAGCGTAGAAGCAGGGATTTCTAGCACAGATACGCAGTATTTT. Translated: CASSVEAGISSTDTQYF.

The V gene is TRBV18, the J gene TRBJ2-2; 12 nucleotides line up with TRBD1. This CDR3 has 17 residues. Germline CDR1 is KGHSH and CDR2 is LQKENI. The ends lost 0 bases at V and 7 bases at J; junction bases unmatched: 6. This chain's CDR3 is CASSPPTGTGGVGELFF. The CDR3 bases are TGTGCCAGCTCACCACCCACAGGGACAGGGGGCGTCGGGGAGCTGTTTTTT.

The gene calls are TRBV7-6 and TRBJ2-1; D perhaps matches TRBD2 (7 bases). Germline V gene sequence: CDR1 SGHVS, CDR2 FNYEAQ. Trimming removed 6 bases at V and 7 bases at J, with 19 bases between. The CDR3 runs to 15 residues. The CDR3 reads CASRPTSGGANEQFF. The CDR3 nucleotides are TGTGCCAGCAGACCGACTAGTGGGGGGGCTAATGAGCAGTTCTTC.

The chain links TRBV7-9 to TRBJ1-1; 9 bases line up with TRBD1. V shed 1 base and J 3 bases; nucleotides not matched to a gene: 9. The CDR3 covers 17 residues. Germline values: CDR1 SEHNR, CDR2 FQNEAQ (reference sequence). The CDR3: CASSLGILQGADTEAFF. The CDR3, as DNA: TGTGCCAGCAGCTTAGGCATCCTACAGGGGGCAGACACTGAAGCTTTCTTT.

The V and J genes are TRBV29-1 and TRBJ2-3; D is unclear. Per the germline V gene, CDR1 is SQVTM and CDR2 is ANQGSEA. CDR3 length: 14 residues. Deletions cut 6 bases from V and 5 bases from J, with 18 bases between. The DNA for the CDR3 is TGCAGCGTCCCAGACGAACTCTTGGTAGATACGCAGTATTTT. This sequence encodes CSVPDELLVDTQYF.

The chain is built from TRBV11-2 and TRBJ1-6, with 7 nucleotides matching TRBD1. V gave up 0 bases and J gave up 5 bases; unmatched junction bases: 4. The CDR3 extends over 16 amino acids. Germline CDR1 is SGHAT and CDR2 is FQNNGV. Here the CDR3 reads CASSLDDRVNNSPLHF. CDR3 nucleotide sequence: TGTGCCAGCAGCTTAGATGACAGGGTTAATAATTCACCCCTCCACTTT.

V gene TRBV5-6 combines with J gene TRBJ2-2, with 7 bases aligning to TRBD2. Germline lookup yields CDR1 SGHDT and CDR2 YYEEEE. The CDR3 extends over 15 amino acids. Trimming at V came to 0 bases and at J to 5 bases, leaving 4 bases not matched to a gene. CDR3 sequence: CASSLVSGGTGELFF. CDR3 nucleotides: TGTGCCAGCAGCTTGGTCTCGGGGGGAACCGGGGAGCTGTTTTTT.

Here the CDR3 reads CASSAIMPQPQHF. The CDR3 nucleotides read TGTGCCAGTAGTGCAATTATGCCTCAGCCCCAGCATTTT. J is TRBJ1-5 and V is TRBV19; no reliable D call. Germline V gives CDR1 LNHDA, CDR2 SQIVND (reference sequence). V dropped 5 bases and J dropped 6 bases, with 11 bases sitting between them. The CDR3 is 13 amino acids.

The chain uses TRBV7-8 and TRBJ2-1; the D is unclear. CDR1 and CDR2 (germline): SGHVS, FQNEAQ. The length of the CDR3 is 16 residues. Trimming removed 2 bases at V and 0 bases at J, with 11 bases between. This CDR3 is CASSLSSGLSYNEQFF. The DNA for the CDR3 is TGTGCCAGCAGCTTATCATCTGGGCTCTCCTACAATGAGCAGTTCTTC.

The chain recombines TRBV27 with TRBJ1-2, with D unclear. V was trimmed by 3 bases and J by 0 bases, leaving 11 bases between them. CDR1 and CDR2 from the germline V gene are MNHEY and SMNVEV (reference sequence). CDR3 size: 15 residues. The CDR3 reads CASSFEPRTNYGYTF. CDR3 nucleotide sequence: TGTGCCAGCAGTTTCGAGCCGAGGACTAACTATGGCTACACCTTC.

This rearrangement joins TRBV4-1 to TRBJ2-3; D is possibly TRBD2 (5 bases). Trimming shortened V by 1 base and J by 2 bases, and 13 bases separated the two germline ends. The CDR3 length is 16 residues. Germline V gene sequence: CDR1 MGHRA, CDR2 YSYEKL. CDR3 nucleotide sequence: TGCGCCAGCAGCCAAGTACCCGGGGTCCCCACAGATACGCAGTATTTT. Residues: CASSQVPGVPTDTQYF.

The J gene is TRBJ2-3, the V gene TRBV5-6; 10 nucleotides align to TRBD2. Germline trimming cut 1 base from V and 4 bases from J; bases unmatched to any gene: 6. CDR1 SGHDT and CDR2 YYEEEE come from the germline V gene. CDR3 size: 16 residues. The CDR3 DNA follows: TGTGCCAGCAGCTTGTTTCCTAGCGGGGGTGCAGATACGCAGTATTTT. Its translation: CASSLFPSGGADTQYF.

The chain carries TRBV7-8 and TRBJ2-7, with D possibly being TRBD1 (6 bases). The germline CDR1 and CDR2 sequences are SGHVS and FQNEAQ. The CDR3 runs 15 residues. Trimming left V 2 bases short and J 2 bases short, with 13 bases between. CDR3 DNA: TGTGCCAGCAGCTTACTACAGGGACCCGCCTACGAGCAGTACGTC. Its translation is CASSLLQGPAYEQYV.

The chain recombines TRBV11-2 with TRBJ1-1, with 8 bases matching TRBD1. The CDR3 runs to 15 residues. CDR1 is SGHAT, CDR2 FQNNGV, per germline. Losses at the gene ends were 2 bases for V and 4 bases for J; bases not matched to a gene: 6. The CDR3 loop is CASSLSGGKATEAFF. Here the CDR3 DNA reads TGTGCCAGCAGCTTATCAGGGGGCAAGGCCACTGAAGCTTTCTTT.

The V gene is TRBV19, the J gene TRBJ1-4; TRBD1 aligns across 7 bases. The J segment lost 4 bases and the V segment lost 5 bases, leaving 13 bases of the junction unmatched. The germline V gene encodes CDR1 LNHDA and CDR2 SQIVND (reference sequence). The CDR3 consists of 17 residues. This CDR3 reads CASSFPPGQRYNEKLFF. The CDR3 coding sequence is TGTGCCAGTAGTTTTCCTCCGGGACAGAGATATAATGAAAAACTGTTTTTT.

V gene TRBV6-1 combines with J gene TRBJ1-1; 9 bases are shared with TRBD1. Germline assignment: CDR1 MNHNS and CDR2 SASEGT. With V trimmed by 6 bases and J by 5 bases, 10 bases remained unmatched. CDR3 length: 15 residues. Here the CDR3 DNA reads TGTGCCAGCAGCCCCAACACAGGGGGCAGGACTGAAGCTTTCTTT. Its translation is CASSPNTGGRTEAFF.

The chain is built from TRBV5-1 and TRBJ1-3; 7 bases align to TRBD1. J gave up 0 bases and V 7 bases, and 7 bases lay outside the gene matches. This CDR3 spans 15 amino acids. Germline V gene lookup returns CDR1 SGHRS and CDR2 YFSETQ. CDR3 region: CASSTDRASGNTIYF. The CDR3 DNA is TGCGCCAGCTCCACTGACAGGGCCTCTGGAAACACCATATATTTT.

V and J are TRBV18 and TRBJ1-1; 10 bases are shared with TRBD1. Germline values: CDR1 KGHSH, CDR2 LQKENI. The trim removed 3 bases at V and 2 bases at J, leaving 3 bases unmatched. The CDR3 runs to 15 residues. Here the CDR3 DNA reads TGTGCCAGCTCACCCCCGACAGGGGGCAACACTGAAGCTTTCTTT. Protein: CASSPPTGGNTEAFF.

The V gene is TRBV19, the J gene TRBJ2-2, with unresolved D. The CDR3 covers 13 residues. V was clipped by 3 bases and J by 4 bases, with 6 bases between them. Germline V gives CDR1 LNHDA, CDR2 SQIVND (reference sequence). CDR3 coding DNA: TGTGCCAGTAGTATTGGGCGCACCGGGGAGCTGTTTTTT. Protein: CASSIGRTGELFF. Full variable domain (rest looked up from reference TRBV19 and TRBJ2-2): DGGITQSPKYLFRKEGQNVTLSCEQNLNHDAMYWYRQDPGQGLRLIYYSQIVNDFQKGDIAEGYSVSREKKESFPLTVTSAQKNPTAFYLCASSIGRTGELFFGEGSRLTVL.

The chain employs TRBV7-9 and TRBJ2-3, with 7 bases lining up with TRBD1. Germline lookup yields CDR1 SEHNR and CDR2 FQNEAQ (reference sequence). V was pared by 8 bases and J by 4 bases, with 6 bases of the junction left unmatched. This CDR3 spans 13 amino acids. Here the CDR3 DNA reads TGTGCCAGCGACAGGGTAGGGGCAGATACGCAGTATTTT. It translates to CASDRVGADTQYF. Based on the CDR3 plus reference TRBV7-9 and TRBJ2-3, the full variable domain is DTGVSQNPRHKITKRGQNVTFRCDPISEHNRLYWYRQTLGQGPEFLTYFQNEAQLEKSRLLSDRFSAERPKGSFSTLEIQRTEQGDSAMYLCASDRVGADTQYFGPGTRLTVL.

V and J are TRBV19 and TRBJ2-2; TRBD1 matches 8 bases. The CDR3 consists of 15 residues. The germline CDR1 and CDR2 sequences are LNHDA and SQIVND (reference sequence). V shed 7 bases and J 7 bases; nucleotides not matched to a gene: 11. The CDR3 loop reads CASIPRGPVVGELFF. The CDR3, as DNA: TGTGCCAGTATCCCCAGGGGGCCAGTCGTCGGGGAGCTGTTTTTT.

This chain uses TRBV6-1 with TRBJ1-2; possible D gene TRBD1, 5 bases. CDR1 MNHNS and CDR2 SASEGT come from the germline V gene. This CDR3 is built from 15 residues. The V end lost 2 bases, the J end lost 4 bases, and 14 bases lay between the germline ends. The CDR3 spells CASSETGPGSYGYTF. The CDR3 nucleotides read TGTGCCAGCAGTGAAACGGGACCGGGGAGCTATGGCTACACCTTC.